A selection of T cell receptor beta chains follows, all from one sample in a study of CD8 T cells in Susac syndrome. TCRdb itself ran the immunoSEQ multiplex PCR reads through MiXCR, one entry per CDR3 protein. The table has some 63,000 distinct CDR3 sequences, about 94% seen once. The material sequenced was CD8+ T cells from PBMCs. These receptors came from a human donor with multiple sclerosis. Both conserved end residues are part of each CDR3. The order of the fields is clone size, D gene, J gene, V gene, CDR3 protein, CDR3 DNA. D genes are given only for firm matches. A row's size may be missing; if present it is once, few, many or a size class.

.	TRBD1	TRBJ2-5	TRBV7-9	CASSHEPKTGGEETQYF	TGTGCCAGCAGCCACGAACCTAAGACAGGGGGCGAGGAGACCCAGTACTTC
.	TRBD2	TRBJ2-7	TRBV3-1	CASSQVSSGSAYEQYF	TGTGCCAGCAGCCAAGTGTCTAGCGGGAGCGCCTACGAGCAGTACTTC
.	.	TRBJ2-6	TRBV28	CASSLGALGSGANVLTF	TGTGCCAGCAGTTTAGGGGCCCTTGGCAGTGGGGCCAACGTCCTGACTTTC
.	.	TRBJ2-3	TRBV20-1	CSARDLGHTSTDTQYF	TGCAGTGCTAGAGATCTTGGACACACTAGCACAGATACGCAGTATTTT
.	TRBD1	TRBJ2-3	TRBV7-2	CASISGQGTDTQYF	TGTGCCAGCATCTCGGGACAGGGAACAGATACGCAGTATTTT
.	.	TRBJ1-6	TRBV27	CASMEGSYNSPLHF	TGTGCCAGCATGGAGGGCTCCTATAATTCACCCCTCCACTTT
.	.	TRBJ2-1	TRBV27	CASSLSPPGNEQFF	TGTGCCAGCAGTTTATCACCCCCGGGCAATGAGCAGTTCTTC
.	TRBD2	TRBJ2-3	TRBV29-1	CSVPGTSGPTDTQYF	TGCAGCGTCCCCGGGACTAGCGGGCCCACAGATACGCAGTATTTT
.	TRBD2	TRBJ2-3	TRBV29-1	CSVTAWGGRAADTQYF	TGCAGCGTTACCGCTTGGGGCGGGAGGGCCGCAGATACGCAGTATTTT
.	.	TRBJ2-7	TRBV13	CASSYNYRGEQYF	TGTGCCAGCAGCTACAACTATCGCGGAGAGCAGTACTTC
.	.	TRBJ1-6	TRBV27	CASSLLNSPLHF	TGTGCCAGCAGTCTGCTGAATTCACCCCTCCACTTT
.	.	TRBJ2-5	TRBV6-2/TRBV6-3	CASSYNWAAKETQYF	TGTGCCAGCAGTTACAATTGGGCGGCCAAAGAGACCCAGTACTTC
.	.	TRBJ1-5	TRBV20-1	CSVPDGAFNQPQHF	TGCAGTGTCCCAGACGGCGCTTTCAATCAGCCCCAGCATTTT
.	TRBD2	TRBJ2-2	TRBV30	CAWSAGQGGTGELFF	TGTGCCTGGAGTGCGGGGCAGGGAGGGACCGGGGAGCTGTTTTTT
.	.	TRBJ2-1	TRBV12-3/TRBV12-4	CASSLWAGLYNEQFF	TGTGCCAGCAGTTTATGGGCGGGACTGTACAATGAGCAGTTCTTC
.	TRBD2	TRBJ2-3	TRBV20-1	CSAHTSTSGGGADTQYF	TGCAGTGCGCATACCTCGACTAGCGGGGGGGGAGCAGATACGCAGTATTTT
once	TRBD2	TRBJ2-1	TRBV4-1	CASSQDSVVGLADYNEQFF	TGCGCCAGCAGCCAAGATTCGGTGGTCGGGCTAGCGGATTACAATGAGCAGTTCTTC
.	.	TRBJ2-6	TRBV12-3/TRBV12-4	CASSLSSGANVLTF	TGTGCCAGCAGTTTGTCCTCTGGGGCCAACGTCCTGACTTTC
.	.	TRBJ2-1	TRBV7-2	CASSLFAGGYNEQFF	TGTGCCAGCAGCTTATTTGCTGGGGGCTACAATGAGCAGTTCTTC
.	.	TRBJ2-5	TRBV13	CASSSPGETQYF	TGTGCCAGCAGCTCCCCAGGGGAGACCCAGTACTTC
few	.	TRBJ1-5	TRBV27	CASSFTRGQPQHF	TGTGCCAGCAGTTTCACCCGGGGCCAGCCCCAGCATTTT
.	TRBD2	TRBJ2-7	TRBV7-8	CASSSAGTSGRDEQYF	TGTGCCAGCAGCTCCGCCGGGACTAGCGGGAGGGACGAGCAGTACTTC
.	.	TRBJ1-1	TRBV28	CASSPSGNTEAFF	TGTGCCAGCAGCCCATCCGGTAACACTGAAGCTTTCTTT
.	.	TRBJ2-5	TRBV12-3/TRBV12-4	CASSFRLTQETQYF	TGTGCCAGCAGTTTCCGACTCACCCAAGAGACCCAGTACTTC
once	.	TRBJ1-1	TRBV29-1	CSDGELQAFF	TGCAGCGACGGGGAGCTTCAAGCTTTCTTT
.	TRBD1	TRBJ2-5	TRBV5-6	CASSQAGGETQYF	TGTGCCAGCAGCCAGGCAGGGGGAGAGACCCAGTACTTC
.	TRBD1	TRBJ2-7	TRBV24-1	CATSRDRVGRPEQYF	TGTGCCACCAGCCGAGACAGGGTGGGAAGACCTGAGCAGTACTTC
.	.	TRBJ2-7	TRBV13	CASSLSTYEQYF	TGTGCCAGCAGCTTGTCAACCTACGAGCAGTACTTC
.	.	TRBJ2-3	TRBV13	CASVGGTEGADTQYF	TGTGCCAGCGTCGGCGGAACAGAAGGCGCAGATACGCAGTATTTT
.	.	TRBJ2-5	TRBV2	CASKVPSQETQYF	TGTGCCAGCAAAGTTCCGTCACAAGAGACCCAGTACTTC
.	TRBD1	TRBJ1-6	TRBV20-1	CSAIGQGEISSYNSPLHF	TGCAGTGCTATTGGACAGGGGGAAATTAGCTCCTATAATTCACCCCTCCACTTT
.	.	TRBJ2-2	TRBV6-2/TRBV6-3	CAVAASAAGELFF	TGTGCCGTAGCAGCCTCTGCGGCCGGGGAGCTGTTTTTT
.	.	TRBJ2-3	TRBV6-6	CASSYGPDTQYF	TGTGCCAGCAGTTACGGACCAGATACGCAGTATTTT
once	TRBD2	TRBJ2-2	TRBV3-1	CASSLGRRTGELFF	TGTGCCAGCAGCCTCGGGAGGAGAACCGGGGAGCTGTTTTTT
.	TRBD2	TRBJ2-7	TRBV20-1	CSARVSERTSDYPSYEQYF	TGCAGTGCTAGAGTATCAGAAAGGACTAGCGACTACCCCTCCTACGAGCAGTACTTC
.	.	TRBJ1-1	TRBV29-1	CSVETAWNTEAFF	TGCAGCGTCGAGACAGCGTGGAACACTGAAGCTTTCTTT
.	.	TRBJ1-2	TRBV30	CAWSGRGTNYGYTF	TGTGCCTGGAGTGGCAGGGGTACGAACTATGGCTACACCTTC
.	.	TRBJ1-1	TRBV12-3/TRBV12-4	CASTSEQGSAFF	TGTGCCAGCACCTCCGAGCAGGGCTCCGCTTTCTTT
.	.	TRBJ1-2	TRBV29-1	CSASLESSNYGYTF	TGCAGCGCTAGCCTCGAGTCATCTAACTATGGCTACACCTTC
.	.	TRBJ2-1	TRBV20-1	CSARDLREPSNEQFF	TGCAGTGCTAGAGATCTTCGGGAACCTTCCAATGAGCAGTTCTTC
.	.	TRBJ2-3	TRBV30	CAWSVTPAITDTQYF	TGTGCCTGGAGTGTTACGCCAGCGATCACAGATACGCAGTATTTT
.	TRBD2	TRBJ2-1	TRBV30	CAWKASGGLVEQFF	TGTGCCTGGAAGGCTAGCGGGGGGCTCGTAGAGCAGTTCTTC
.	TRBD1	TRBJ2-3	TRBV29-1	CSVEESGQGTDTQYF	TGCAGCGTTGAAGAGTCCGGACAGGGCACAGATACGCAGTATTTT
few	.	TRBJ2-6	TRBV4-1	CASSQDTGAGANVLTF	TGCGCCAGCAGCCAGGACACGGGGGCTGGGGCCAACGTCCTGACTTTC
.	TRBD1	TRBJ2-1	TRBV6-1	CASRKRGQSSYNEQFF	TGTGCCAGCAGAAAAAGGGGGCAAAGCTCCTACAATGAGCAGTTCTTC
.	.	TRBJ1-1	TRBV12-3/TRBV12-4	CASNWGGGMNTEAFF	TGTGCCAGCAACTGGGGCGGGGGCATGAACACTGAAGCTTTCTTT
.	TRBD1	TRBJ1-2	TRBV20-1	CSARDHKMDRVRYGYTF	TGCAGTGCTAGAGATCATAAAATGGACAGGGTCAGATATGGCTACACCTTC
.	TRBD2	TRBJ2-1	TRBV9	CASSDPHTSGIEQFF	TGTGCCAGCAGCGATCCACACACTAGCGGGATTGAGCAGTTCTTC
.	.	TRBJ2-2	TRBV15	CATSPWMGEGTGELFF	TGTGCCACCAGTCCCTGGATGGGGGAAGGCACCGGGGAGCTGTTTTTT
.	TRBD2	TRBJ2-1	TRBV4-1	CASSQLSGRGDEQFF	TGCGCCAGCAGCCAACTTAGCGGGAGAGGCGATGAGCAGTTCTTC
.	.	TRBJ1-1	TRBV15	CATSRDLGDTEAFF	TGTGCCACCAGCAGGGACCTTGGGGACACTGAAGCTTTCTTT
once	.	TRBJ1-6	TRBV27	CASSYGGTSPLHF	TGTGCCAGCAGTTATGGGGGGACGTCACCCCTCCACTTT
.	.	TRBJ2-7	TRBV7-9	CASSLVPSTSYEQYF	TGTGCCAGCAGCTTAGTCCCTTCGACATCCTACGAGCAGTACTTC
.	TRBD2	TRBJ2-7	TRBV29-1	CSVEGQGLAGVPYEQYF	TGCAGCGTTGAAGGTCAGGGACTAGCGGGGGTGCCCTACGAGCAGTACTTC
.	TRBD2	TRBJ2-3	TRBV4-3	CASSQDHSGGMYTQYF	TGCGCCAGCAGCCAAGATCACAGCGGGGGGATGTATACGCAGTATTTT
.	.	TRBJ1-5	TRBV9	CASSEGRGNQPQHF	TGTGCCAGCAGCGAAGGACGGGGCAATCAGCCCCAGCATTTT
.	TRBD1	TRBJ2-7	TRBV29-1	CSVNPGQGYEQYF	TGCAGCGTTAACCCGGGACAGGGATACGAGCAGTACTTC
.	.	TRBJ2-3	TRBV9	CASSVVVGSDTQYF	TGTGCCAGCAGCGTAGTAGTAGGGTCAGATACGCAGTATTTT
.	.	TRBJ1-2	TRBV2	CASSLLDMNYGYTF	TGTGCCAGCAGTTTACTGGACATGAACTATGGCTACACCTTC